The rows below give T cell receptor beta chains drawn from one sample of a study of regulatory T cells in long-lasting Graves disease. TCRdb reprocessed the multiplex PCR reads via MiXCR and lists one record per CDR3 protein. This sample has 400,000 to 650,000 distinct CDR3 sequences, with approximately 16% found just once. The same specimen was also included in a second study, on T cells in Graves' hyperthyroidism and ophthalmopathy.

The sequenced sample was peripheral blood mononuclear cells (PBMCs), obtained at new diagnosis, from a patient treated with antithyroid drugs. Receptor source: a woman aged 35 to 60 with Graves disease. CDR3s include the opening cysteine and the closing phenylalanine or tryptophan. D genes are given only for firm matches. Clone size is not always given. Where it is, it says once, few, many or a class for expanded clones.

D,size,J,V,DNA,CDR3
.,many,TRBJ1-1,TRBV6-1,TGTGCCAGCAGTGAGACGGAACCTTTGAACACTGAAGCTTTCTTT,CASSETEPLNTEAFF
.,many,TRBJ1-1,TRBV6-1,TGTGCCAGCAGTGAAGATGCCCCGGTGGGCACTGAAGCTTTCTTT,CASSEDAPVGTEAFF
.,many,TRBJ2-5,TRBV7-6,TGTGCCAGCAGCTTAGGAGGCACGACCAAAGAGACCCAGTACTTC,CASSLGGTTKETQYF
.,few,TRBJ2-1,TRBV14,TGTGCCAGCAGCCAAGATAGGAGGGCCGGGACACCACTCAATGAGCAGTTCTTC,CASSQDRRAGTPLNEQFF
.,.,TRBJ1-4,TRBV2,TGTGCCAGCATTCCCGGGGAGTGGGAAAAACTGTTTTTT,CASIPGEWEKLFF
.,many,TRBJ2-3,TRBV11-2,TGTGCCAGCAGCTTAGTGGTCACTACAGATACGCAGTATTTT,CASSLVVTTDTQYF
.,many,TRBJ2-1,TRBV3-1,TGTGCCAGCAGCCAAGAACCATTATGGGACCACAATGAGCAGTTCTTC,CASSQEPLWDHNEQFF
TRBD1,many,TRBJ2-5,TRBV3-1,TGTGCCAGCAGCCAACGGACAGGGGGAGGGAGGGAGACCCAGTACTTC,CASSQRTGGGRETQYF
.,few,TRBJ2-3,TRBV5-1,TGCGCCAGCACTCTCTCGGTGACTAGCACAGATACGCAGTATTTT,CASTLSVTSTDTQYF
.,many,TRBJ1-1,TRBV12-3/TRBV12-4,TGTGCCAGCAGTTTTTCTGGCTCCAGGGTCAACACTGAAGCTTTCTTT,CASSFSGSRVNTEAFF
TRBD2,few,TRBJ2-5,TRBV7-2,TGTGCCAGCAGCTTAGGACTAGCGGGGAGGATTGCAGAGACCCAGTACTTC,CASSLGLAGRIAETQYF
.,.,TRBJ2-2,TRBV24-1,TGTGCCACCAGTGAAAAGGGTTTCGGGGAGCTGTTTTTT,CATSEKGFGELFF
.,many,TRBJ2-7,TRBV5-5,TGTGCCAGCAGCTTGGAGGGGACTGGGGGCGAGCAGTACTTC,CASSLEGTGGEQYF
TRBD1,many,TRBJ2-5,TRBV2,TGTGCCAGCGGGACAGACCAAGAGACCCAGTACTTC,CASGTDQETQYF
.,many,TRBJ2-3,TRBV20-1,TGCAGTGCTAGAGATGGACTCCTCCTCTATACGCAGTATTTT,CSARDGLLLYTQYF
.,many,TRBJ1-5,TRBV12-5,TGTGCTAGTGGGTCTGCAATTGGGGCTAGCAATCAGCCCCAGCATTTT,CASGSAIGASNQPQHF
.,many,TRBJ2-2,TRBV6-1,TGTGCCAGCATAGCAGGGCTGAACACCGGGGAGCTGTTTTTT,CASIAGLNTGELFF
TRBD2,many,TRBJ2-7,TRBV11-3,TGTGCCAGCAGCCTCCCGGGGCTAGCGGGGGGCGCTTCCTACGAGCAGTACTTC,CASSLPGLAGGASYEQYF
.,many,TRBJ1-1,TRBV11-3,TGTGCCAGCAGCTTAGGGACGCTTAATATGAACACTGAAGCTTTCTTT,CASSLGTLNMNTEAFF
.,once,TRBJ2-1,TRBV19,TGTGCCAGTAACCTCAGGGGGGGCAATGAGCAGTTCTTC,CASNLRGGNEQFF
TRBD2,.,TRBJ2-1,TRBV7-2,TGTGCCAGCAGCCAGGGAGAGCGGGGGGGCTCCTACAATGAGCAGTTCTTC,CASSQGERGGSYNEQFF
.,.,TRBJ1-2,TRBV5-1,TGCGCCAGCAGCGCGCAGGGTGACTATGGCTACACCTTC,CASSAQGDYGYTF
TRBD1,many,TRBJ1-5,TRBV12-3/TRBV12-4,TGTGCCAGCAGTTGGGGACAGGGGCGCAATCAGCCCCAGCATTTT,CASSWGQGRNQPQHF
.,many,TRBJ1-1,TRBV7-8,TGTGCCAGCAGCTTAGTATGGCGGAACACTGAAGCTTTCTTT,CASSLVWRNTEAFF
.,many,TRBJ2-7,TRBV2,TGTGCCAGCAGTGTACTAGCCCGCAACGAGCAGTACTTC,CASSVLARNEQYF
.,.,TRBJ2-7,TRBV5-1,TGCGCCAGCAGCTACACCCCGCAACCAGTAACACGGGAAGCCTACGAGCAGTACTTC,CASSYTPQPVTREAYEQYF
TRBD1,many,TRBJ2-7,TRBV3-1,TGTGCCAGCAGGATGGACAGGGGGCTTGGCTACGAGCAGTACTTC,CASRMDRGLGYEQYF
.,few,TRBJ2-2,TRBV20-1,TGCAGTGCTAGAGGTGTGGGGTCCCTAATGACCGGGGAGCTGTTTTTT,CSARGVGSLMTGELFF
.,many,TRBJ1-5,TRBV5-1,TGCGCCAGCAGCTTGGGGGTGGACGAGCCCCAGCATTTT,CASSLGVDEPQHF
.,few,TRBJ1-6,TRBV28,TGTGCCAGCGCCCCGTCAAGGGGGATACCCAGCTCCTATAATTCACCCCTCCACTTT,CASAPSRGIPSSYNSPLHF
.,few,TRBJ2-5,TRBV5-1,TGTGCCAGCAGCTTAGTTCTAGGACCTACGGAGACCCAGTACTTC,CASSLVLGPTETQYF
TRBD2,.,TRBJ2-5,TRBV4-2,TGTGCCAGCAGCCAAGAGTATAGCGGGGGGGCCAGGGAGACCCAGTACTTC,CASSQEYSGGARETQYF
.,many,TRBJ1-3,TRBV3-1,TGTGCCAGCAGCCAAGCCGCGACGGTTGGAAACACCATATATTTT,CASSQAATVGNTIYF
.,few,TRBJ1-2,TRBV27,TGTGCCAGCAGTCCGGACAAGGGGGGCGGCTACACCTTC,CASSPDKGGGYTF
.,many,TRBJ2-7,TRBV3-1,TGTGCCAGCAGCCATGCCCCGGAGGGCTACGAGCAGTACTTC,CASSHAPEGYEQYF
.,.,TRBJ2-1,TRBV6-4,TGTGCCAGCAGTGACTTTCCCGGGAATGAGCAGTTCTTC,CASSDFPGNEQFF
.,many,TRBJ1-1,TRBV20-1,TGCAGTGCTAGAGATGTCCTGAACACTGAAGCTTTCTTT,CSARDVLNTEAFF
.,many,TRBJ2-3,TRBV6-2/TRBV6-3,TGTGCCAGCAGTTACGCAGGGCCAGATACGCAGTATTTT,CASSYAGPDTQYF
TRBD2,many,TRBJ2-1,TRBV5-1,TGCGCCAGCAGCTTGGTGGGTAGCGGGGACTACAATGAGCAGTTCTTC,CASSLVGSGDYNEQFF
.,many,TRBJ1-1,TRBV7-9,TGTGCCAGCGCAAGATCCACTGAAGCTTTCTTT,CASARSTEAFF
.,many,TRBJ1-2,TRBV12-3/TRBV12-4,TGTGCCAGCAGTCCGGACAGCTTAGATGGCTACACCTTC,CASSPDSLDGYTF
.,.,TRBJ2-2,TRBV7-9,TGTGCCAGCAGAATACCGGGTCCTGGCACCGGGGAGCTGTTTTTT,CASRIPGPGTGELFF
.,many,TRBJ1-2,TRBV3-1,TGTGCCAGCAGCCAAGATCAGGGTTACTATGGCTACACCTTC,CASSQDQGYYGYTF
.,few,TRBJ2-5,TRBV19,TGTGCCAGTAGTAGGGCAGACCTCCGGGAGACCCAGTACTTC,CASSRADLRETQYF
TRBD1,many,TRBJ2-5,TRBV28,TGTGCCAGCAGTTCCGGACAGGGGAAGACCCAGTACTTC,CASSSGQGKTQYF
.,.,TRBJ2-1,TRBV7-9,TGTGCCGTACGTCCCGGGGCCGAGCAGTTCTTC,CAVRPGAEQFF
.,many,TRBJ1-2,TRBV11-2,TGTGCCAGCAGCTTTGACTATTTAGATGGCTACACCTTC,CASSFDYLDGYTF
.,many,TRBJ1-2,TRBV2,TGTGCCAGCAGTGGGGGGGCCCTTAACTATGGCTACACCTTC,CASSGGALNYGYTF
.,.,TRBJ1-1,TRBV19,TGTGCCAGTAGTATAGGGAGTGAGGAGGAAGCTTTCTTT,CASSIGSEEEAFF
.,.,TRBJ2-1,TRBV19,TGTGCCAGTAGTATCATTTGGAGGGGCTCATACAATGAGCAGTTCTTC,CASSIIWRGSYNEQFF
.,.,TRBJ2-3,TRBV5-6,TGTGCCAGCAGCCGGACCGTCGAGAATACGCAGTATTTT,CASSRTVENTQYF
.,.,TRBJ1-6,TRBV10-3,TGTGCCATCAACCCAGCGGGGTTAAATTCACCCCTCCACTTT,CAINPAGLNSPLHF
.,many,TRBJ2-5,TRBV18,TGTGCCAGCTCACCACCGTCGCTAGAGACCCAGTACTTC,CASSPPSLETQYF
.,.,TRBJ1-4,TRBV5-1,TGCGCCAGCAGCTACTACGGCGAAAATGAAAAACTGTTTTTT,CASSYYGENEKLFF